Included here is one T cell receptor beta chain sequence, with context. Its target is unknown. CD4+ T cells were isolated untouched, about 98% pure. This sample was taken from a study of T cell repertoires and HLA-DP antigens. Study as a whole: Pre-culture CD4+ samples used about 1,100 ng DNA versus around 200 ng for CD137+CD4+ sorts. Study-wide points: Average cumulative frequency of previously undetected clones was about 40% against one allele and 50% to 55% against the other.

V lost 5 bases to trimming and J lost 5 bases, with 15 bases between them. CDR3 length: 14 residues. Germline CDR1 reads PRHDT; CDR2 reads FYEKMQ (reference sequence). Pre-culture CD4+ samples were sequenced deeply, targeting roughly 200,000 T cell genomes. TCRdb's copy holds only in-frame clones and misses some; the assay was immunoSEQ multiplex PCR. There are over 60,000 clones in the sample; 80% occur only once, and roughly 1.4% lies in the top ten. Sequencing used CD4+ T cells from PBMCs. The source of this sequence is a man aged 55 to 70 in good health and CMV-seronegative. V gene TRBV13 combines with J gene TRBJ1-1; D gene uncertain. The CDR3 coding sequence is TGTGCCAGCAGCCCCTCGGGAATGAGGACTGAAGCTTTCTTT. It is translated as CASSPSGMRTEAFF.